The next 23 T cell receptor beta chains were all read from a single sample in a study of beta chain features in type 1 diabetes. Findings of the study overall: Across all four CD4+ subsets, people with type 1 diabetes showed modestly shorter TCRB CDR3s.

These receptors' targets are unknown. Sequencing targeted expressed TCRB transcripts, as all isolated RNA had been reverse transcribed. Sequencing used immunoSEQ multiplex PCR; TCRdb keeps in-frame clones, though not all of them. In the table there are under 200,000 clones, roughly 8% of which are singletons. Sequencing was performed on central memory CD4+ T cells from blood. Receptor source: a young woman with type 1 diabetes.

The chain links TRBV4-3 to TRBJ2-3, with 13 bases fitting TRBD2. The CDR3 has 16 amino acids. Germline CDR1 LGHNA, CDR2 YSLEER. The J segment lost 1 base and the V segment lost 3 bases, leaving 1 base of the junction unmatched. This CDR3 is CASSQGLAGRTDTQYF. For the CDR3, the DNA is TGCGCCAGCAGCCAGGGACTAGCGGGGCGCACAGATACGCAGTATTTT.

This clone has just a few counts. The chain employs TRBV7-9 and TRBJ2-1, with 13 bases lining up with TRBD2. CDR1 SEHNR and CDR2 FQNEAQ come from the germline V gene (reference sequence). The CDR3 has 14 amino acids. Unmatched junction bases numbered 3, after V lost 6 bases and J lost 7 bases. In nucleotides, the CDR3 is TGTGCCAGCAGTTGGACTAGCGGGAGTAATGAGCAGTTCTTC. This codes for CASSWTSGSNEQFF.

J is TRBJ2-3 and V is TRBV29-1; D is possibly TRBD2 (6 bases). The CDR3 is 12 residues long. The germline CDR1 and CDR2 sequences are SQVTM and ANQGSEA. V was trimmed by 6 bases and J by 3 bases, leaving 10 bases between them. Here the CDR3 DNA reads TGCAGCGTCGGGCTAGCGACAGATACGCAGTATTTT. As protein: CSVGLATDTQYF.

The chain is built from TRBV25-1 and TRBJ2-2, with 7 positions matching TRBD2. CDR3 length equals 12 residues. Germline V lookup: CDR1 MGHDK, CDR2 SYGVNS. V gave up 8 bases and J gave up 9 bases; unmatched junction bases: 6. Here the CDR3 reads CASHGGGRELFF. CDR3 bases: TGTGCCAGCCACGGCGGGGGACGGGAGCTGTTTTTT.

The sample holds a few counts of this clone. This sequence joins TRBV4-3 and TRBJ2-7; no firm D call. Germline CDR1 reads LGHNA; CDR2 reads YSLEER. V shed 0 bases and J shed 0 bases, with 12 bases lying between them. This CDR3 spans 16 amino acids. This chain's CDR3 is CASSQDTVAGSYEQYF. The CDR3 DNA reads as TGCGCCAGCAGCCAAGATACGGTTGCTGGCTCCTACGAGCAGTACTTC.

This chain joins TRBV10-3 and TRBJ2-1; 9 nucleotides match TRBD2. Per germline, CDR1 ENHRY and CDR2 SYGVKD. The J segment lost 10 bases and the V segment lost 6 bases, leaving 10 bases of the junction unmatched. The CDR3 has 14 residues. CDR3 sequence: CAIRKREEPGEQFF. DNA for the CDR3: TGTGCCATCAGGAAGCGGGAGGAACCAGGGGAGCAGTTCTTC.

This clone has only a few counts. The rearrangement links TRBV29-1 to TRBJ2-1; the D gene is possibly TRBD2 (6 bases). With 3 bases removed from V and 2 bases from J, the gap between germline ends came to 17 bases. Germline V gives CDR1 SQVTM, CDR2 ANQGSEA. The CDR3 length is 16 residues. This chain's CDR3 is CSVDGERAQAYNEQFF. CDR3 coding DNA: TGCAGCGTTGACGGGGAGCGGGCCCAAGCCTACAATGAGCAGTTCTTC.

This clone was seen a few times. The V gene is TRBV7-2, the J gene TRBJ2-7; weak D call: TRBD1 (5 bases). V lost 1 base and J lost 0, with 10 bases in between. Germline V gene lookup returns CDR1 SGHTA and CDR2 FQGNSA. CDR3 length equals 15 residues. The CDR3: CASSLGVGDSYEQYF. CDR3 sequence (DNA): TGTGCCAGCAGCTTAGGGGTAGGGGACTCCTACGAGCAGTACTTC.

The chain couples TRBV5-1 to TRBJ2-1, with 9 bases fitting TRBD2. CDR3 length equals 16 residues. Germline V CDR1 and CDR2: SGHRS, YFSETQ. Trimming took 4 bases from V and 6 from J; bases not matched to a gene: 11. CDR3 in amino acids: CASSRIAGDASNEQFF. CDR3 sequence (DNA): TGCGCCAGCAGCCGAATAGCGGGGGACGCGTCCAATGAGCAGTTCTTC.

This clone was seen a few times. This chain links TRBV7-2 with TRBJ2-3; D not resolved. Germline V gives CDR1 SGHTA, CDR2 FQGNSA. The CDR3 covers 15 residues. V dropped 0 bases and J dropped 6 bases, with 13 bases sitting between them. The CDR3 DNA sequence: TGTGCCAGCAGCTTAGCGCTAACTCGAGGCGATACGCAGTATTTT. Translated: CASSLALTRGDTQYF.

This clone came up many times. CDR3 DNA: TGTGCCACGAGACTAGCGGGAACTAGCTCCTACAATGAGCAGTTCTTC. Residues: CATRLAGTSSYNEQFF. The chain uses TRBV15 and TRBJ2-1, with 11 bases aligning to TRBD2. V trimming: 9 bases; J trimming: 0 bases; junction bases outside the gene matches: 7. The CDR3 extends over 16 amino acids. Germline values: CDR1 LNHNV, CDR2 YYDKDF (reference sequence).

Only a few counts were recorded for this clone. The V call is TRBV11-3, the J call TRBJ1-4, with 8 nucleotides matching TRBD1. This CDR3 is built from 15 residues. J lost 6 bases, V lost 2 bases, and 5 bases had no gene match. Germline CDR1 SGHNT, CDR2 YENEEA. The CDR3 coding sequence is TGTGCCAGCAGCTTAATGGGACAGGCTCATGAAAAACTGTTTTTT. As protein: CASSLMGQAHEKLFF.

This clone was observed a few times. The CDR3 bases are TGTGCCTGGACGAACCAGTTCACTGAAGCTTTCTTT. It specifies CAWTNQFTEAFF. The rearrangement uses TRBV30 and TRBJ1-1, with no clear D. Germline loops: CDR1 GTSNPN, CDR2 SVGIG (reference sequence). This CDR3 contains 12 residues. Trimming shortened V by 4 bases and J by 4 bases, and 10 bases separated the two germline ends.

This clone was recorded a few times. The V call is TRBV4-3, the J call TRBJ2-1; 11 bases agree with TRBD2. The CDR3 consists of 16 residues. Germline V CDR1 and CDR2: LGHNA, YSLEER. Losses at the gene ends were 4 bases for V and 9 bases for J; bases not matched to a gene: 11. In DNA, the CDR3 is TGCGCCAGCAGCCCCGGAGTAGCGGGGGGGCCGGGTGAGCAGTTCTTC. It is translated as CASSPGVAGGPGEQFF.

The chain joins TRBV29-1 to TRBJ2-1; a weak D match, TRBD2 (6 bases). The CDR3 has 15 residues. Germline CDR1 and CDR2: SQVTM and ANQGSEA. The germline V and J ends were trimmed by 4 bases and 2 bases, with 15 bases remaining between them. The CDR3 sequence is CSVVGGTLPYNEQFF. The DNA for the CDR3 is TGCAGCGTTGTGGGCGGGACCCTACCCTACAATGAGCAGTTCTTC.

Only a few counts were recorded for this clone. The genes are TRBV30 and TRBJ1-2; D may be TRBD1 (5 bases). Germline CDR1 is GTSNPN and CDR2 is SVGIG (reference sequence). The CDR3 extends over 16 amino acids. The V gene lost 2 bases and the J gene lost 0 bases, with 16 bases spanning the gap. CDR3 amino acids: CAWSRTRRGTNYGYTF. As DNA, the CDR3 is TGTGCCTGGAGTAGAACCCGGAGGGGTACTAACTATGGCTACACCTTC.

In this sample, this clone turned up many times. The V call is TRBV19, the J call TRBJ2-3; no definite D call. The CDR3 covers 13 residues. V was pared by 7 bases and J by 7 bases, with 15 bases between. CDR1 is LNHDA and CDR2 is SQIVND in the germline V gene (reference sequence). The chain's CDR3 is CASTHPTRHTQYF. In nucleotides, the CDR3 is TGTGCCAGTACCCACCCGACGAGGCATACGCAGTATTTT.

Only a few counts were recorded for this clone. The chain recombines TRBV4-1 with TRBJ1-5; D perhaps matches TRBD1 (5 bases). CDR3 length equals 14 residues. Germline V gene lookup returns CDR1 MGHRA and CDR2 YSYEKL. Trimming pared 4 bases from V and 5 bases from J, leaving 12 bases between. Here the CDR3 DNA reads TGCGCCAGCAGCCCAGGGTGGGGGGATCAGCCCCAGCATTTT. Its protein is CASSPGWGDQPQHF.

This clone was seen more than once but under ten times. J is TRBJ2-3 and V is TRBV10-3; 7 nucleotides agree with TRBD1. CDR3 size: 14 residues. The J segment lost 3 bases and the V segment lost 5 bases, leaving 5 bases of the junction unmatched. CDR1 is ENHRY, CDR2 SYGVKD, per germline. The CDR3 DNA reads TGTGCCATCAGTTACAGGGGTACGACAGATACGCAGTATTTT. Its protein product is CAISYRGTTDTQYF.

V gene TRBV14 combines with J gene TRBJ2-7; a possible D gene is TRBD2 (5 bases). The germline V gene encodes CDR1 SGHDN and CDR2 FVKESK. The ends were cut back, 5 bases at V and 2 bases at J, with 13 bases in the middle. This CDR3 is 14 amino acids long. The CDR3 DNA sequence: TGTGCCAGCAGCTGGGGAGCCTCCCCCTACGAGCAGTACTTC. Translating gives CASSWGASPYEQYF.

The chain carries TRBV18 and TRBJ1-1, with a weak D call TRBD1 (6 bases). CDR3 length: 13 amino acids. V lost 8 bases and J lost 0, with 10 bases in between. Germline loops: CDR1 KGHSH, CDR2 LQKENI. The CDR3 region is CASHRDMNTEAFF. The CDR3, as DNA: TGTGCCAGCCACAGGGACATGAACACTGAAGCTTTCTTT.

This clone was seen a few times. This rearrangement joins TRBV6-6 to TRBJ2-7; possibly TRBD1 for D (6 bases). Germline lookup yields CDR1 MNHNY and CDR2 SVGAGI (reference sequence). Between the trimmed V and J ends, which lost 5 bases and 2 bases, there was a span of 10 bases. The CDR3 is 13 amino acids. This CDR3 is CASSRTGPYEQYF. The CDR3 bases are TGTGCCAGCAGTCGAACAGGGCCCTACGAGCAGTACTTC.

The sample holds a few counts of this clone. V and J are TRBV29-1 and TRBJ1-1; D uncertain. The V end was cut by 3 bases, the J end by 3 bases, with 11 bases between. Germline V gives CDR1 SQVTM, CDR2 ANQGSEA. This CDR3 is 13 amino acids long. The CDR3 here is CSVDGAGHTEAFF. The CDR3 coding sequence is TGCAGCGTTGACGGTGCTGGGCACACTGAAGCTTTCTTT.